Below, one T cell receptor (beta chain) is given with its context. Several immunoSEQ plates received, in even portions, the genomic DNA of each subset. Measured with immunoSEQ multiplex PCR; TCRdb has only the in-frame clones, and not every one. The sample yields roughly 500,000 clones, 70% to 80% seen once. The data were obtained in a study of shared clonotypes between healthy human individuals. The CDR3 contains 16 residues. This rearrangement joins TRBV21-1 to TRBJ2-1; TRBD2 is the table's D call and was not checked against the DNA. TRBV21-1 is a pseudogene locus. The sample was PBMCs. The receptor was isolated from a woman in her thirties or forties in good health. Some clones in this sample may be carry-over from other donors' samples. In nucleotides, the CDR3 is TGTGCCAGCAGCAAACTTCGGGAAAACTGCTACAATGAGCAGTTCTTC. Protein product: CASSKLRENCYNEQFF.